The clone carrying this T cell receptor beta chain was counted between two and nine times. MiXCR was run by TCRdb on the 5' RACE reads, yielding one entry per CDR3 protein. The sample lists 150,000 or so distinct CDR3 sequences; less than 40% were seen once. This specimen belongs to a study of T-cell memory formation after mild COVID-19. The sequence was obtained from an adult woman who had mild COVID-19 (a few samples of this study predate the infection). Cell type and time point are not known. The sequencing input was PBMCs or a T cell subset sorted from them (not recorded which).

This chain's CDR3 is CASSGGWTGQETQYF. The CDR3 coding sequence is TGTGCCAGCAGCGGTGGGTGGACAGGGCAAGAGACCCAGTACTTC. The chain has TRBV9 and TRBJ2-5, with 8 bases aligning to TRBD1. V lost 3 bases and J lost 2; bases outside the gene matches: 6. The CDR3 runs to 15 residues. CDR1 is SGDLS and CDR2 is YYNGEE in the germline V gene.